This T cell receptor beta chain originates from a study of regulatory T cells in long-lasting Graves disease. With iRepertoire HTBI primers and Arm-PCR of CDR3 regions, TCR beta libraries were built. Each CDR3 protein is one row after TCRdb ran MiXCR on the multiplex PCR reads. Found here are some 250,000 distinct CDR3 sequences, about 17% of them singletons; the top ten hold 14%. The time point denotes: newly diagnosed GD, antithyroid drugs for less than 3 months. Preparation of the TCR library used RNA extracted from PBMCs. V was cut by 2 bases and J by 1 base, with 8 bases left in between. Germline V lookup: CDR1 WSHSY, CDR2 SAAADI. This CDR3 is built from 14 residues. These sequences were also reported in another study, on T cells in Graves' hyperthyroidism and ophthalmopathy.

The material was peripheral blood mononuclear cells (PBMCs), obtained at new diagnosis, from a patient treated with antithyroid drugs. This TCR came from a woman aged 25 to 39 with Graves disease. The chain is built from TRBV10-2 and TRBJ1-1, with D maybe TRBD1 (5 bases). The CDR3 protein is CASSEPGQNTEAFF. CDR3 bases: TGCGCCAGCAGTGAGCCAGGACAGAACACTGAAGCTTTCTTT.